The 22 T cell receptor beta chains presented below share a single source sample, sequenced in a study of shared clonotypes between healthy human individuals. Data came from immunoSEQ multiplex PCR; TCRdb stores just in-frame clones and leaves some out. The table records roughly 2.5 million clones, 90% to 95% of them present only once. Sequencing was carried out using naive CD4+ T cells sorted from blood. Subset denoted: CD45RA+ positively selected. All receptors come from a man between 18 and 29 years old in good health.

Details on this clone: Other DNA sequences from this sample encode an identical CDR3 as well. The chain employs TRBV6-5 and TRBJ2-5, with 7 nucleotides matching TRBD1. From germline, CDR1 is MNHEY and CDR2 SVGAGI. J gave up 1 base and V 2 bases, and 4 bases lay outside the gene matches. This CDR3 region has 15 residues. In DNA form, the CDR3 reads TGTGCCAGCAGTTACGGGCAGGGGGTCCAAGAGACCCAGTACTTC. As protein: CASSYGQGVQETQYF.

The DNA for the CDR3 is TGTGCCAGCTCTAGGCCTATGGTAGGGTCTGGAAACACCATATATTTT. It specifies CASSRPMVGSGNTIYF. The gene calls are TRBV2 and TRBJ1-3; no reliable D call. CDR1 and CDR2 (germline): SNHLY, FYNNEI. The CDR3 runs 16 residues. Trimming pared 8 bases from V and 1 base from J, leaving 18 bases between.

The chain uses TRBV7-2 and TRBJ2-7; D unclear. CDR1 is SGHTA and CDR2 is FQGNSA in the germline V gene. The length of the CDR3 is 8 residues. DNA of the CDR3: TGTCCCGCGTGCGAGCAGTACTTC. It yields the protein CPACEQYF.

About this clone itself: Other DNA sequences in this sample translate to the same CDR3. The genes are TRBV6-5 and TRBJ1-2; D is unclear. The CDR3 has 13 residues. The ends were cut back, 0 bases at V and 5 bases at J, with 7 bases in the middle. Per germline, CDR1 MNHEY and CDR2 SVGAGI. The CDR3 here is CASSYSAGYGYTF. The CDR3 nucleotides are TGTGCCAGCAGTTACTCGGCGGGATATGGCTACACCTTC.

The chain links TRBV28 to TRBJ1-3, with no clear D. This CDR3 has 12 residues. Germline-derived CDR1 and CDR2 are MDHEN and SYDVKM. V was trimmed by 6 bases and J by 5 bases, leaving 8 bases between them. The CDR3 DNA reads as TGTGCCAGCAGCGGAAGGAGAAACACCATATATTTT. Encoded protein: CASSGRRNTIYF.

The rearrangement uses TRBV5-1 and TRBJ2-4, with 7 bases that match TRBD2. The ends lost 0 bases at V and 3 bases at J; junction bases unmatched: 6. CDR1 and CDR2 (germline): SGHRS, YFSETQ. The CDR3 sequence is 16 residues long. The CDR3 DNA follows: TGCGCCAGCAGCTTGGCCGGGGGGAATGTCAAAAACATTCAGTACTTC. Its protein product is CASSLAGGNVKNIQYF.

This chain links TRBV27 with TRBJ1-6; D call uncertain. Germline assignment: CDR1 MNHEY and CDR2 SMNVEV (reference sequence). The CDR3 runs 14 residues. Trimming left V 6 bases short and J 4 bases short, with 10 bases between. The CDR3 here is CASRGGLYNSPLHF. DNA of the CDR3: TGTGCCAGCAGGGGAGGGCTTTATAATTCACCCCTCCACTTT.

Note on this clone: Distinct nucleotide sequences in the sample also encode this CDR3. This chain joins TRBV19 and TRBJ1-2, with 10 bases fitting TRBD1. Trimming cost V 7 bases and J 1 base; bases outside gene matches: 6. The CDR3 length is 15 residues. The germline V gene encodes CDR1 LNHDA and CDR2 SQIVND (reference sequence). CDR3 coding DNA: TGTGCCAGTACCCCGAGGGACAGGGGTAACTATGGCTACACCTTC. Amino acids: CASTPRDRGNYGYTF.

The rearrangement joins TRBV7-9 to TRBJ2-7; no clear D. The CDR3 is 12 residues long. CDR1 SEHNR and CDR2 FQNEAQ come from the germline V gene (reference sequence). Trimming took 1 base from V and 8 from J, leaving 9 bases between them. The CDR3 spells CASSLGSEQQYF. CDR3 bases: TGTGCCAGCAGCTTAGGTTCAGAACAGCAGTACTTC. The full variable domain, its missing parts supplied by reference TRBV7-9 and TRBJ2-7, is DTGVSQNPRHKITKRGQNVTFRCDPISEHNRLYWYRQTLGQGPEFLTYFQNEAQLEKSRLLSDRFSAERPKGSFSTLEIQRTEQGDSAMYLCASSLGSEQQYFGPGTRLTVT.

Points on this clone: The sample holds other DNA sequences that translate to the same CDR3. The CDR3: CASSLGGTTQETQYF. The CDR3, as DNA: TGTGCCAGCAGCTTAGGGGGGACAACTCAAGAGACCCAGTACTTC. The chain employs TRBV11-3 and TRBJ2-5; maybe TRBD1 (6 bases). Trimming removed 1 base from V and 2 bases from J, with 11 bases in between. The CDR3 has 15 residues. Germline V CDR1 and CDR2: SGHNT, YENEEA. Supplemented by reference TRBV11-3 and TRBJ2-5, the full variable domain reads EAGVVQSPRYKIIEKKQPVAFWCNPISGHNTLYWYLQNLGQGPELLIRYENEEAVDDSQLPKDRFSAERLKGVDSTLKIQPAELGDSAVYLCASSLGGTTQETQYFGPGTRLLVL.

V and J are TRBV5-8 and TRBJ1-1; 9 bases map to TRBD1. The CDR3 covers 15 residues. Trimming removed 1 base from V and 1 base from J; junction bases left unmatched: 2. Germline loops: CDR1 SGHTS, CDR2 YDEGEE. The CDR3 sequence: CASSLQDRGNTEAFF. DNA for the CDR3: TGTGCCAGCAGCTTGCAGGACAGGGGGAACACTGAAGCTTTCTTT.

J is TRBJ1-1 and V is TRBV4-2; 11 bases line up with TRBD1. The CDR3 is 18 amino acids. With 0 bases clipped from V and 5 bases from J, the junction kept 11 bases outside the gene matches. From germline, CDR1 is LGHNA and CDR2 YNFKEQ. CDR3 loop: CASSQDSRLGQGVTEAFF. Here the CDR3 DNA reads TGTGCCAGCAGCCAAGATTCCCGGTTGGGACAGGGGGTGACTGAAGCTTTCTTT.

The gene calls are TRBV6-1 and TRBJ2-4; the match to TRBD1 covers 8 bases. The CDR3 sequence is 16 residues long. V lost 1 base and J lost 6; bases outside the gene matches: 8. The germline CDR1 and CDR2 sequences are MNHNS and SASEGT. CDR3 coding DNA: TGTGCCAGCAGTGAAGAGGTGACAGGGGTAGGAAACATTCAGTACTTC. Translated, it gives CASSEEVTGVGNIQYF.

A few counts support this clone. The CDR3 DNA reads TGTGCCAGTAGTACCTCAAGTGGCTACACCTTC. Amino acids: CASSTSSGYTF. The V gene is TRBV19, the J gene TRBJ1-2; D remains ambiguous. Deletions cut 4 bases from V and 7 bases from J, with 7 bases between. Germline loops: CDR1 LNHDA, CDR2 SQIVND (reference sequence). The CDR3 is 11 residues long. Complete variable domain (other parts from reference TRBV19 and TRBJ1-2): DGGITQSPKYLFRKEGQNVTLSCEQNLNHDAMYWYRQDPGQGLRLIYYSQIVNDFQKGDIAEGYSVSREKKESFPLTVTSAQKNPTAFYLCASSTSSGYTFGSGTRLTVV.

The sample holds a few counts of this clone. The chain uses TRBV4-2 and TRBJ1-1; D gene unclear. Trimming removed 4 bases at V and 2 bases at J, with 8 bases between. The CDR3 extends over 13 amino acids. Germline loops: CDR1 LGHNA, CDR2 YNFKEQ. CDR3 sequence: CASSLGINTEAFF. In DNA, the CDR3 is TGTGCCAGCAGCCTGGGGATAAACACTGAAGCTTTCTTT.

This rearrangement joins TRBV19 to TRBJ1-6; 9 bases line up with TRBD1. The CDR3 has 13 residues. Losses at the gene ends were 11 bases for V and 5 bases for J; bases not matched to a gene: 4. The V gene's germline CDR1 is LNHDA and CDR2 SQIVND (reference sequence). CDR3 in amino acids: CAPGQGNNSPLHF. In DNA, the CDR3 is TGTGCCCCGGGACAGGGTAATAATTCACCCCTCCACTTT. Full variable domain (remainder filled in from reference TRBV19 and TRBJ1-6): DGGITQSPKYLFRKEGQNVTLSCEQNLNHDAMYWYRQDPGQGLRLIYYSQIVNDFQKGDIAEGYSVSREKKESFPLTVTSAQKNPTAFYLCAPGQGNNSPLHFGNGTRLTVT.

V gene TRBV11-3 combines with J gene TRBJ2-7; 8 bases are shared with TRBD1. The germline CDR1 and CDR2 sequences are SGHNT and YENEEA. The trim removed 5 bases at V and 0 bases at J, leaving 6 bases unmatched. This CDR3 contains 15 residues. The CDR3, as DNA: TGTGCCAGCAGCGGCGGGACAGGCGCCTCCTACGAGCAGTACTTC. The encoded protein is CASSGGTGASYEQYF.

Of note for this clone: Other DNA sequences in the sample encode the same CDR3. The rearrangement links TRBV19 to TRBJ2-7; possible D gene TRBD2, 5 bases. Germline lookup yields CDR1 LNHDA and CDR2 SQIVND (reference sequence). The CDR3 covers 12 residues. The V gene lost 4 bases and the J gene lost 3 bases, with 7 bases spanning the gap. The CDR3 reads CASSRGSYEQYF. CDR3 nucleotides: TGTGCCAGTAGTAGAGGGAGCTACGAGCAGTACTTC.

The V gene is TRBV25-1, the J gene TRBJ2-7, with D tentatively TRBD1 (6 bases). Trimming took 2 bases from V and 8 from J, leaving 10 bases between them. The CDR3 contains 12 residues. Germline values: CDR1 MGHDK, CDR2 SYGVNS. The DNA of the CDR3 is TGTGCCAGCAGTGAACAGGGGCTTCAGCAGTACTTC. It is translated as CASSEQGLQQYF.

The chain links TRBV5-6 to TRBJ1-1, with unresolved D. Germline loops: CDR1 SGHDT, CDR2 YYEEEE. This CDR3 region has 14 residues. V shed 1 base and J shed 1 base, with 8 bases lying between them. The CDR3 here is CASSLPAANTEAFF. The CDR3 DNA sequence: TGTGCCAGCAGCTTGCCGGCGGCGAACACTGAAGCTTTCTTT.

The V gene is TRBV5-6, the J gene TRBJ2-3, with D uncertain. The CDR3 spans 11 residues. Germline V gene sequence: CDR1 SGHDT, CDR2 YYEEEE. The V end was cut by 4 bases, the J end by 2 bases, with 2 bases between. The DNA of the CDR3 is TGTGCCAGCAGCGTCACAGATACGCAGTATTTT. As protein: CASSVTDTQYF. Combining the CDR3 with reference TRBV5-6 and TRBJ2-3 gives the whole variable domain DAGVTQSPTHLIKTRGQQVTLRCSPKSGHDTVSWYQQALGQGPQFIFQYYEEEERQRGNFPDRFSGHQFPNYSSELNVNALLLGDSALYLCASSVTDTQYFGPGTRLTVL.

In the case of this clone: The same CDR3 arises from other DNA sequences in this sample as well. The chain employs TRBV5-1 and TRBJ1-4; 10 nucleotides agree with TRBD1. Germline V gives CDR1 SGHRS, CDR2 YFSETQ. The CDR3 runs 14 residues. The J segment lost 7 bases and the V segment lost 4 bases, leaving 4 bases of the junction unmatched. Here the CDR3 reads CASSPGQGTEKLFF. CDR3 nucleotide sequence: TGCGCCAGCAGCCCGGGACAGGGGACTGAAAAACTGTTTTTT.